This TCR beta chain was identified in a study of T cells after somatic rescue of genetic block. Data came from immunoSEQ multiplex PCR; TCRdb stores just in-frame clones and leaves some out. The table lists 9,000 to 10,000 clones, over 70% of them singletons. The J segment lost 0 bases and the V segment lost 5 bases, leaving 8 bases of the junction unmatched. Looked up from germline, CDR1 is MDHEN and CDR2 is SYDVKM. The CDR3 is 17 amino acids. This sequence originates from a boy aged 5-17 years. Specimen: peripheral blood mononuclear cells (PBMCs). The gene calls are TRBV28 and TRBJ1-5; 9 bases match TRBD1. Here the CDR3 reads CASSPGTGLTSNQPQHF. In DNA, the CDR3 is TGTGCCAGCAGTCCCGGGACAGGGCTAACTAGCAATCAGCCCCAGCATTTT.